The 13 T cell receptor beta chains below come from one sample, sequenced in a study of blood T cells in healthy people across ages. Primed by a sample-barcoded 5' primer and a J-beta primer mix, a second PCR proceeded for about 6 to 11 cycles. A single record per CDR3 protein comes from TCRdb applying MiXCR to the 5' RACE reads. This sample has hundreds of thousands of distinct CDR3 sequences, with around 31% found just once. The sample comprised blood. These TCRs come from a woman of 80 years or more in good health.

The genes are TRBV7-9 and TRBJ2-3; either TRBD1 or TRBD2 may supply D (5 bases each). The germline gives CDR1 SEHNR, CDR2 FQNEAQ (reference sequence). V was cut by 5 bases and J by 3 bases, with 15 bases left in between. The CDR3 covers 15 residues. The CDR3, as DNA: TGTGCCAGCAGCGACGTTCGGGGCGCGACAGATACGCAGTATTTT. Its translation is CASSDVRGATDTQYF.

V usage is TRBV5-1 and J usage is TRBJ2-1; D not resolved. This CDR3 is 15 amino acids long. In germline, CDR1 is SGHRS, CDR2 YFSETQ. The ends were cut back, 0 bases at V and 6 bases at J, with 13 bases in the middle. This CDR3 reads CASSLVGRFGNEQFF. In DNA, the CDR3 is TGCGCCAGCAGCTTGGTCGGACGGTTCGGCAATGAGCAGTTCTTC.

This clonotype was observed a handful of times. Being one base from a much bigger clone, this may be a read error. The rearrangement uses TRBV12-3 or TRBV12-4 and TRBJ2-5; 12 nucleotides align to TRBD2. The CDR3 covers 15 residues. V lost 3 bases to trimming and J lost 11 bases; unmatched junction nucleotides: 10. This chain's CDR3 is CASSFRTSGVNEQYF. DNA for the CDR3: TGTGCCAGCAGTTTTAGGACTAGCGGGGTCAATGAGCAGTACTTC.

Comments on this clonotype: Possible read error: a much larger clone is one base away. The rearrangement links TRBV20-1 to TRBJ2-4, with TRBD2 as a possible D gene (5 bases). Between the trimmed V and J ends, which lost 6 bases and 0 bases, there was a span of 15 bases. The CDR3 totals 15 residues. The germline CDR1 and CDR2 sequences are DFQATT and SNEGSKA (reference sequence). The CDR3 nucleotides are TGCAGTGCAAAGGACTTGTCTATAGCCAAAAACATTCAGTACTTC. Protein sequence: CSAKDLSIAKNIQYF.

About this clonotype itself: One end of the junction fails to match germline, which may point to a read error. V usage is TRBV6-4 and J usage is TRBJ2-3; possible D gene TRBD1, 5 bases. The germline gives CDR1 MRHNA, CDR2 SNTAGT. This CDR3 region has 17 residues. DNA for the CDR3: TGTGCCAGCAGTGCCATAGGGGTTAGAGGAGACACAGATACGCGGTATTTT. It specifies CASSAIGVRGDTDTRYF.

The rearrangement uses TRBV20-1 and TRBJ2-1; 7 bases align to TRBD2. This CDR3 has 19 residues. Germline CDR1 and CDR2: DFQATT and SNEGSKA (reference sequence). V shed 3 bases, J shed 3 bases, and the junction held 20 bases outside the gene matches. The CDR3 sequence is CSARGSGGPGGSSYNEQFF. CDR3 coding DNA: TGCAGTGCTAGGGGGAGCGGCGGTCCGGGCGGGAGTAGCTACAATGAGCAGTTCTTC.

The rearrangement uses TRBV6-2 or TRBV6-3 and TRBJ2-2; 7 bases map to TRBD1. The CDR3 sequence is 13 residues long. Germline CDR1 and CDR2: MNHEY and SVGEGT. The J segment lost 5 bases and the V segment lost 6 bases, leaving 3 bases of the junction unmatched. The CDR3 loop reads CASRPQGTGELFF. The CDR3 DNA reads as TGTGCCAGCAGACCACAGGGGACCGGGGAGCTGTTTTTT.

Notes on this clonotype: One base away lies a much larger clone, so this may be a sequencing read error. The CDR3 sequence is CASSGQGDRPQHF. The CDR3 coding sequence is TGTGCCAGCAGTGGGCAGGGCGATCGGCCCCAGCATTTT. The V gene is TRBV6-1, the J gene TRBJ1-5; tentative D call: TRBD1 (5 bases). CDR1 and CDR2 (germline): MNHNS, SASEGT. Deletions cut 4 bases from V and 9 bases from J, with 13 bases between. The CDR3 has 13 amino acids.

This clonotype occurred many times. This sequence joins TRBV4-3 and TRBJ2-7, with TRBD1 as a possible D gene (6 bases). CDR3 length: 14 residues. CDR1 and CDR2 (germline): LGHNA, YSLEER. V was shortened by 4 bases and J by 5 bases, with 15 bases between the two germline ends. The CDR3 loop is CASSLGSGDHEQYF. The CDR3 DNA is TGCGCCAGCAGCCTTGGGTCAGGGGACCACGAGCAGTACTTC.

Remarks on this clonotype: This could be a read error, since a much larger clone is one nucleotide away. This CDR3 is CAGSQSILNYGYTF. The DNA for the CDR3 is TGTGCCGGCAGCCAATCAATCCTTAACTATGGCTACACCTTC. J is TRBJ1-2 and V is TRBV3-1; D ambiguous. CDR3 length equals 14 residues. Germline CDR1 is LGHDT and CDR2 is YNNKEL (reference sequence).

This clonotype showed up just a few times. The genes are TRBV5-1 and TRBJ2-2; D is unresolved. V was shortened by 0 bases and J by 6 bases, with 6 bases between the two germline ends. Germline V gene lookup returns CDR1 SGHRS and CDR2 YFSETQ. The CDR3 contains 13 residues. CDR3 sequence: CASSLEAPGELFF. For the CDR3, the DNA is TGCGCCAGCAGCTTGGAAGCCCCCGGGGAGCTGTTTTTT.

This clonotype was found many times. The gene calls are TRBV29-1 and TRBJ2-6, with 7 bases lining up with TRBD1. The CDR3 loop spans 13 amino acids. The germline V gene encodes CDR1 SQVTM and CDR2 ANQGSEA. J lost 5 bases, V lost 6 bases, and 4 bases had no gene match. CDR3 region: CSVPGQRANVLTF. DNA for the CDR3: TGCAGCGTACCGGGACAGCGGGCCAACGTCCTGACTTTC.

The chain employs TRBV20-1 and TRBJ2-7, with D perhaps matching TRBD1 or TRBD2 (6 bases each). CDR1 and CDR2 (germline): DFQATT, SNEGSKA (reference sequence). The CDR3 is 16 residues long. With 6 bases removed from V and 1 base from J, the gap between germline ends came to 22 bases. In nucleotides, the CDR3 is TGCAGTGCGAATCGTATAGGGGGGCGCTTTTCCTACGAGCAGTACTTC. This encodes CSANRIGGRFSYEQYF.